These T cell receptor beta chains were read from a single sample in a study of T cells expressing NK-cell markers. TCRdb re-called the 5' RACE reads; every CDR3 protein appears as one record, without DNA. Its listing shows under 200,000 distinct CDR3 sequences. The source material was blood T cells: a sorted CD56 or NKG2C T cell subset, CD4+ or CD8+ T cells, or bulk PBMC T cells (not recorded which). The origin of the receptors is a woman between 18 and 70 years old in good health. Both conserved end residues are part of each CDR3. The order of the fields is V gene, J gene, CDR3 protein.

TRBV20-1	TRBJ1-2	CSATPRTGGMGGYTF
TRBV27	TRBJ1-2	CASSSWTGANYGYTF
TRBV5-4	TRBJ2-5	CASRDKRDFETQYF
TRBV14	TRBJ2-1	CASSQVGAVNEQFF
TRBV5-1	TRBJ2-3	CASSIPLAGSTDTQYF
TRBV3-1	TRBJ2-1	CASSPMLAGSYNEQFF
TRBV7-3	TRBJ2-3	CASSGLLAPSGYTDTQYF
TRBV20-1	TRBJ2-5	CSAGGGIWAGETQYF
TRBV11-2	TRBJ1-6	CASSLRQGYNSPLHF
TRBV4-2	TRBJ2-3	CASSQDLGRSGRDTQYF
TRBV11-2	TRBJ2-3	CASSPWTGAGTDTQYF
TRBV4-1	TRBJ2-3	CASSQVGVSTDTQYF
TRBV5-6	TRBJ2-5	CASSLVAGLETQYF
TRBV11-2	TRBJ2-7	CASSSNSVEQYF
TRBV29-1	TRBJ1-5	CSVGDSLNQPQHF
TRBV12-3/TRBV12-4	TRBJ2-1	CASSRGEASNEQFF
TRBV20-1	TRBJ2-3	CSATGTSGEDTQYF
TRBV12-5	TRBJ2-3	CASGLADTQYF
TRBV12-3/TRBV12-4	TRBJ2-1	CASSASGQGAYNEQFF
TRBV12-3/TRBV12-4	TRBJ2-1	CASSPRGVDNEQFF
TRBV20-1	TRBJ2-7	CSARQGGSYEQYF
TRBV7-6	TRBJ2-1	CASSPNSYNEQFF
TRBV28	TRBJ1-5	CASRPDRINQPQHF
TRBV10-3	TRBJ2-3	CAISVKREATDTQYF
TRBV27	TRBJ2-1	CASSLSGLAGGPYPHNEQFF
TRBV11-2	TRBJ2-1	CASSSSGRYNEQFF
TRBV20-1	TRBJ1-5	CSASEGTATQHF
TRBV10-3	TRBJ2-7	CAISEGGAGLAGGSYEQYF
TRBV4-2	TRBJ2-4	CASSQAGTLAKNIQYF
TRBV3-1	TRBJ2-3	CASNGLLGADTQYF
TRBV7-9	TRBJ2-1	CASRFGLAGVGDEQFF
TRBV3-1	TRBJ1-1	CASSQATIHTEAFF
TRBV11-2	TRBJ1-1	CASIPRAGINTEAFF
TRBV4-1	TRBJ1-2	CASSSYGGPNYGYTF
TRBV20-1	TRBJ2-5	CSAEGHQETQYF
TRBV20-1	TRBJ1-3	CSASGPNSGNTIYF
TRBV25-1	TRBJ1-2	CASTPGETNYGYTF